The 8 T cell receptor beta chains below all came from one sample that was sequenced in a study of shared clonotypes between healthy human individuals. Repertoires were generated with immunoSEQ multiplex PCR, while TCRdb's copy carries only in-frame clones and drops some. The table shows some 2.1 million clones, with 90% to 95% occurring only once. The sequencing input was naive CD4+ T cells sorted from blood. Subset defined: CD45RA+ positively selected. These receptor sequences come from a man aged 18-30 years in good health.

The chain combines TRBV5-1 with TRBJ2-7, with D possibly matching TRBD2 (5 bases). Trimming shortened V by 1 base and J by 5 bases, and 16 bases separated the two germline ends. From germline, CDR1 is SGHRS and CDR2 YFSETQ. This CDR3 region has 15 residues. The CDR3 loop reads CASSLIPGLVDEQYF. Written as DNA, the CDR3 is TGCGCCAGCAGCTTGATACCAGGACTGGTAGACGAGCAGTACTTC. Full variable domain (remainder filled in from reference TRBV5-1 and TRBJ2-7): KAGVTQTPRYLIKTRGQQVTLSCSPISGHRSVSWYQQTPGQGLQFLFEYFSETQRNKGNFPGRFSGRQFSNSRSEMNVSTLELGDSALYLCASSLIPGLVDEQYFGPGTRLTVT.

This rearrangement joins TRBV6-1 to TRBJ1-1, with 8 bases matching TRBD1. Germline CDR1 and CDR2: MNHNS and SASEGT. The CDR3 sequence is 14 residues long. After removal of 7 bases from V and 5 bases from J, the junction contained 9 bases not matched to a gene. CDR3 DNA sequence: TGTGCCAGCACGTCAGGGGGCGTCGAGACTGAAGCTTTCTTT. Translating it yields CASTSGGVETEAFF.

The chain has TRBV28 and TRBJ1-2; 10 nucleotides align to TRBD1. Germline CDR1 reads MDHEN; CDR2 reads SYDVKM. The V gene end was trimmed by 5 bases and the J gene end by 0 bases; junction bases not matched to a gene: 6. CDR3 length: 16 residues. The CDR3 region is CASSPPGQGTNYGYTF. CDR3 DNA: TGTGCCAGCAGTCCCCCGGGACAGGGGACTAACTATGGCTACACCTTC.

The chain has TRBV5-4 and TRBJ2-7, with 7 bases lining up with TRBD1. The V and J ends lost 4 bases and 2 bases, in that order; junction bases with no gene match: 6. The CDR3 length is 14 residues. Germline loops: CDR1 SGHNT, CDR2 YYREEE (reference sequence). The DNA for the CDR3 is TGTGCCAGCAGCCGCAGGGGGTCGACCTACGAGCAGTACTTC. Translating it yields CASSRRGSTYEQYF.

On this clone itself: Other DNA sequences within the sample encode an identical CDR3. The chain carries TRBV18 and TRBJ1-1, with D unresolved. V shed 3 bases and J shed 1 base, with 6 bases lying between them. From germline, CDR1 is KGHSH and CDR2 LQKENI. The CDR3 is 13 amino acids. The CDR3 region has the DNA TGTGCCAGCTCACCGAGTGGGAACACTGAAGCTTTCTTT. It encodes CASSPSGNTEAFF.

This clone was recorded only once. This chain links TRBV5-1 with TRBJ1-4; D gene unclear. The CDR3 spans 16 residues. Germline V gene data show CDR1 as SGHRS and CDR2 as YFSETQ. V was clipped by 0 bases and J by 0 bases, with 9 bases between them. The CDR3 DNA sequence: TGCGCCAGCAGCTTGGTCCTGGGAGCAACTAATGAAAAACTGTTTTTT. Its protein is CASSLVLGATNEKLFF.

The chain has TRBV29-1 and TRBJ1-4; D is unclear. V lost 4 bases and J 0 bases, leaving 12 bases between the germline ends. Per the germline V gene, CDR1 is SQVTM and CDR2 is ANQGSEA. This CDR3 comprises 15 residues. CDR3 sequence (DNA): TGCAGCGTTGCGGATGGGGTTGCAACTAATGAAAAACTGTTTTTT. The encoded protein is CSVADGVATNEKLFF.

The J gene is TRBJ1-1, the V gene TRBV5-6; weak D call: TRBD1 (6 bases). CDR1 is SGHDT and CDR2 is YYEEEE in the germline V gene. The CDR3 runs to 16 residues. V lost 1 base to trimming and J lost 1 base, with 14 bases between them. The CDR3 reads CASSLWGPIKNTEAFF. The CDR3 DNA is TGTGCCAGCAGCTTGTGGGGGCCCATAAAGAACACTGAAGCTTTCTTT.